The 3 T cell receptor beta chains reported below all come from one sample, sequenced in a study of identical twins. TCRdb redid the calling of the 5' RACE reads with MiXCR, one entry per CDR3 protein. The sample carries some 1,600,000 distinct CDR3 sequences, under 35% recorded once. The sample taken for sequencing was cord blood. These receptors came from a newborn girl in good health.

The genes are TRBV27 and TRBJ2-7; no reliable D call. The CDR3 spans 14 residues. Trimming stripped 1 base from V and 0 bases from J, with 7 bases between. Germline assignment: CDR1 MNHEY and CDR2 SMNVEV (reference sequence). The CDR3 sequence: CASSLWANSYEQYF. Here the CDR3 DNA reads TGTGCCAGCAGTTTATGGGCTAACTCCTACGAGCAGTACTTC.

This clonotype was counted between two and nine times. The J gene is TRBJ2-7, the V gene TRBV19, with D maybe TRBD1 (6 bases). The V and J ends lost 8 bases and 7 bases respectively, with 21 bases between them. The germline gives CDR1 LNHDA, CDR2 SQIVND (reference sequence). This CDR3 has 14 amino acids. The CDR3 region is CASSRGRGDREQYF. The CDR3 region has the DNA TGTGCCAGTTCTCGGGGCAGGGGCGACAGGGAGCAGTACTTC.

This sequence joins TRBV7-8 and TRBJ2-3; 9 nucleotides match TRBD1. The germline V gene has CDR1 SGHVS and CDR2 FQNEAQ. Trimming removed 5 bases from V and 2 bases from J; junction bases left unmatched: 5. This CDR3 is built from 15 residues. This chain's CDR3 is CASSLQGAATDTQYF. DNA for the CDR3: TGTGCCAGCAGCCTACAGGGGGCAGCCACAGATACGCAGTATTTT.